This T cell receptor (beta chain) was recorded in a study of shared clonotypes between healthy human individuals (dated by TCRdb to about 2020). About the full investigation: The cohort included a few men and a couple of women between 18 and 49 years of age. Per donor, three plates each were used for CD4 naive and CD4 memory, two for CD8 naive, and one for CD8 memory. To estimate repertoire size and how much clonotype sharing occurs between individuals, the study deeply sequenced the blood TCR repertoires of roughly 5 healthy adults. To increase sequencing depth and limit assay-specific biases, different laboratories used diverse techniques to prepare libraries and sequence TCR repertoires. Each donor's leukapheresis produced roughly between roughly 0.85 and 10 billion PBMCs. Overall study outcomes, separate from this receptor: Based on pairwise subsampling, the degree of clonotype sharing among donors was expected to be affected by sequencing depth. Across a few donors, 5% to 6% of naive CD4, more than 3% of naive CD8, 2% to 2.5% of memory CD4, and approximately 0.4% of memory CD8 clonotypes were shared. Naive subsets generally had larger estimated clonotype richness than memory subsets. Because the study included only a small number of donors, the genetic and exposure-history diversity represented was limited. Sampling was restricted to blood, and TCR repertoires in tissues likely differ from the TCR repertoires found in blood. Incomplete sequencing was indicated by rarefaction of sorted-subset datasets, despite the large sequencing depth. Compared with non-shared clonotypes, clonotypes shared by all four sorted-subset donors had higher generation probabilities.

Using the deep immunoSEQ assay, TCR CDR3 regions were amplified from genomic DNA by multiplex PCR. Extracted genomic DNA from each cell subset was spread evenly across all wells of several immunoSEQ 96-well plates, with each plate serving as a replicate. For sorted subsets, 200 to 250 ng genomic DNA, equal to about 30,000 T cell genomes, was loaded into each replicate PCR. The purified libraries were quantified using a Qubit 3.0 fluorometer, sized with a Bioanalyzer 2100, and then quantified again using the KAPA Library Quantification kit. Every immunoSEQ 96-well plate was sequenced on a dedicated single-read 150-cycle Illumina NextSeq 550 flow cell. Under the source paper's analysis protocol: The immunoSEQ output contained only junctional sequences without quality scores, so filtering could not match that applied to full-length reads. To assign V/J genes and CDR3, sequences were annotated against IMGT germline references using PyIR, a Python wrapper for IgBLAST v1.9. Reads with weak V/J assignments (E-value above 1e-6), missing CDR3, stop codons, out-of-frame junctions, or ambiguous translated residues were removed. A V3J clonotype was defined by an identical inferred V gene, J gene, and CDR3 amino acid sequence. The percentage overlap between two repertoires was calculated by dividing the number of shared unique clonotypes by the size of the smaller repertoire. Richness of each repertoire was evaluated using RTK rarefaction, the Chao1 estimator, and Recon v2.1 estimates of unobserved clonotypes. Generation probabilities were computed with OLGA for all TCRbeta clonotypes obtained by the gDNA method from several donors. Here the immuneACCESS table is served through TCRdb, limited to in-frame sequences with V and J called. Missing clones are a known gap in these copies; in checked studies unresolved V genes cover under half, and the rest lacks a known reason. V, J and clone size were drawn from that table, and D and trimming were deduced from the DNA. This sample holds approximately 1.5 million clones; about 98% were observed only once. The leading ten clones occupy about 0.4% of the sample.

The donors were healthy, HIV-negative adults with no recently reported acute infections or vaccinations. Every donor was a Caucasian adult living in Nashville, Tennessee, USA. CD4+ T cells were enriched by magnetic negative selection; naive cells were then positively selected on CD45RA, and the negative fraction formed the memory subset. Blood was obtained by leukapheresis, after which PBMCs were separated by Ficoll-Histopaque density gradient centrifugation and cryopreserved in liquid nitrogen vapor phase. Analytical flow cytometry was used to check the purity and quantity of each magnetically sorted T cell population. Each sorted fraction had its genomic DNA isolated and then quantified by UV absorbance on a Nanodrop 2000c. This clone was detected once. It has no known antigen specificity. No base qualities exist here, and no much larger clone lies one base off it. Relative to germline, V is 8 bases shorter and J is 0 bases shorter, with 15 bases between their ends. There are 15 amino acids in the CDR3, from cysteine to phenylalanine inclusive. Only the CDR3 portion is preserved as DNA: 45 bases, with reading frame beginning at the first base. CDR1 and CDR2 are read off the germline V gene (reference sequence) as MNHNY and SVGAGI.

The clonotype comes from a young man in good health. The chain was built from TRBV6-6 and TRBJ2-3; the D gene assignment is perhaps TRBD1 or TRBD2, with each matching 5 bases. The sequencing sample was made of naive CD4+ T cells sorted from blood. According to the study, the label for this sample's cell subset or site signals: CD45RA+ positively selected. The DNA reads TGTGCCAGCTCTTCGGGGCAGTCTAGCACAGATACGCAGTATTTT. It codes for CASSSGQSSTDTQYF.